This T cell receptor (beta chain) originates from a study of early T cells in non-severe SARS-CoV-2 infection. Whole-study findings and limits: The matching step, a VDJdb search, favored anti-spike CD8 responses and missed private and CD4 specificities.

TCRdb re-called the 5' RACE reads with MiXCR, one entry per CDR3 protein. The table has 50,000 to 70,000 distinct CDR3 sequences, 5.9% seen once. In this sample, this clonotype turned up many times. What it recognizes is unknown. Sequencing was performed on whole blood, taken at baseline. The clonotype originates from an adult who was a healthcare worker with PCR-confirmed SARS-CoV-2 infection or an uninfected control (not recorded which).

The CDR3 bases are TGTGCCATCAGTGGACAGTTCCGCTCCTACGAGCAGTACTTC. Translation: CAISGQFRSYEQYF. The rearrangement uses TRBV10-3 and TRBJ2-7; perhaps TRBD1 as D (5 bases). This CDR3 region has 14 residues. Germline values: CDR1 ENHRY, CDR2 SYGVKD. V gave up 4 bases and J gave up 0 bases, with 10 bases separating them.